The rows below give T cell receptor beta chains drawn from one sample of a study of radiotherapy plus CTLA-4 blockade in lung cancer. Only in-frame clones appear in the TCRdb table, and some are missing; sequencing was by immunoSEQ multiplex PCR. The sample records 25,000 to 30,000 clones, around four fifths being singletons. This sample comprised peripheral blood, obtained from a patient treated with radiotherapy plus ipilimumab. Source of these receptors: a human donor with non-small cell lung cancer that progressed on radiotherapy plus ipilimumab. Each CDR3 is given with its conserved first and last residue. The D gene is left open where the match is weak. Size is omitted from some rows. Given values are once, few, many or a class for expanded clones.

d_call clone_size j_call v_call cdr3_length cdr3_nt cdr3_aa
. . TRBJ1-2 TRBV28 12 TGTGCCAGCAGGGTGGGCCGTTATGGCTACACCTTC CASRVGRYGYTF
TRBD1 . TRBJ1-1 TRBV6-6 14 TGTGCCAGCGGACAGGACAGGGGTTCCACTGAAGCTTTCTTT CASGQDRGSTEAFF
. . TRBJ1-1 TRBV28 15 TGTGCCAGCAGTTTGTCGACCAGGCTGAACACTGAAGCTTTCTTT CASSLSTRLNTEAFF
. . TRBJ1-4 TRBV2 15 TGTGCCAGCAGTGAAGCGCTAACAGGGAATGAAAAACTGTTTTTT CASSEALTGNEKLFF
. . TRBJ1-2 TRBV6-5 14 TGTGCCAGCAGCCTACGACCAACCAGGGATGGCTACACCTTC CASSLRPTRDGYTF
. . TRBJ1-5 TRBV6-6 13 TGTGCCAGCAGGGGCTATAGCAATCAGCCCCAGCATTTT CASRGYSNQPQHF
. . TRBJ1-5 TRBV19 16 TGTGCCAGTAGTATAGGAGGGGCACCAGGGAGTCAGCCCCAGCATTTT CASSIGGAPGSQPQHF
TRBD1 . TRBJ2-1 TRBV6-6 15 TGTGCCAGCGCCGGACAGGGGGCTACTGACGATGAGCAGTTCTTC CASAGQGATDDEQFF
. few TRBJ1-3 TRBV6-5 15 TGTGCCAGCAGGATCGACAGGAACTCCGGAAACACCATATATTTT CASRIDRNSGNTIYF
TRBD1 . TRBJ1-5 TRBV7-9 15 TGTGCCAGCAGCTTAGCTGGACAGGGGTATCAGCCCCAGCATTTT CASSLAGQGYQPQHF
. . TRBJ2-5 TRBV19 16 TGTGCCAGTAGTATCTTCGGGGGATGGGAGCAAGAGACCCAGTACTTC CASSIFGGWEQETQYF
. . TRBJ2-1 TRBV4-3 18 TGCGCCAGCAGCCAAGAAATGGGATTGGGACATCTCGGGGATGAGCAGTTCTTC CASSQEMGLGHLGDEQFF
TRBD1 . TRBJ2-5 TRBV5-1 13 TGCGCCAGCAGCGGGACAGCCCAGGAGACCCAGTACTTC CASSGTAQETQYF
. . TRBJ1-1 TRBV28 14 TGTGCCAGCATCTCTCGCGGGTTGAACACTGAAGCTTTCTTT CASISRGLNTEAFF
TRBD1 . TRBJ2-7 TRBV6-5 14 TGTGCCAGCAGTACGGGGACAGTAATCTACGAGCAGTACTTC CASSTGTVIYEQYF
. . TRBJ2-7 TRBV19 14 TGTGCCAGTAGTCGAGCGGCGGAGAGGCACGAGCAGTACTTC CASSRAAERHEQYF
. few TRBJ1-5 TRBV7-2 15 TGTGCCAGCAGCTTAGGAGGGGAGGCAGGTCAGCCCCAGCATTTT CASSLGGEAGQPQHF
TRBD1 . TRBJ1-4 TRBV4-3 16 TGCGCCAGCAGCCACCTTGGACAGGGCGGATTTGAAAAACTGTTTTTT CASSHLGQGGFEKLFF
. . TRBJ2-5 TRBV5-6 19 TGTGCCAGCAGCTTAACGATGGGAACGGCCGGGCCCTTACGAGAGACCCAGTACTTC CASSLTMGTAGPLRETQYF
. few TRBJ1-2 TRBV5-6 15 TGTGCCAGCAGCCCGTCGGGCAGAAACGGCTATGGCTACACCTTC CASSPSGRNGYGYTF
. . TRBJ1-5 TRBV7-2 14 TGTGCCAGCAACTTAGGGGGAGGTAATCAGCCCCAGCATTTT CASNLGGGNQPQHF
. . TRBJ2-7 TRBV7-8 12 TGTGCCAGCGGAGGCGGCAGCGGCGAGCAGTACTTC CASGGGSGEQYF
. . TRBJ2-6 TRBV2 15 TGTGCCACCCAGGGAATTGGACCTGGGGCCAACGTCCTGACTTTC CATQGIGPGANVLTF
TRBD1 once TRBJ2-7 TRBV5-1 15 TGCGCCAGCAGCTTGACCGGGACAGGGTCCTACGAGCAGTACTTC CASSLTGTGSYEQYF